Following are 28 T cell receptor beta chains from one sample sequenced in a study of T cells in Graves' hyperthyroidism and ophthalmopathy (dated by TCRdb to about 2019). Library construction relied on multiplex PCR. TCRdb names Illumina HiSeq 2000 as the instrument used. Amplification of TCR beta CDR3 regions was carried out from RNA transcripts. The TCR CDR3 was subjected to a first round of RT-PCR using the HTBI primer set and the Qiagen OneStep RT-PCR kit. TCRdb took the public reads, trimmed them with fastp at Q25, ran MiXCR for clone calling and kept in-frame beta chains. Merged by CDR3 protein, the rows form single entries marked with the most common genes and DNA. Across this sample there are hundreds of thousands of distinct CDR3 sequences, with roughly 15% seen only once. The top ten clones comprise approximately 13% of the sample. Sequenced sample: blood. These receptors all come from a woman aged 50 to 60 with Graves' ophthalmopathy.

This clonotype was detected ten times or more. This chain connects TRBV7-2 to TRBJ2-7; TRBD1 agrees at 7 bases. The CDR3 extends over 15 amino acids. Trimming removed 5 bases from V and 0 bases from J; junction bases left unmatched: 7. Germline V lookup: CDR1 SGHTA, CDR2 FQGNSA. CDR3 bases: TGTGCCAGCAGCCCGGTGACAGGGAACTCCTACGAGCAGTACTTC. Its translation is CASSPVTGNSYEQYF.

The chain has TRBV20-1 and TRBJ1-2; D gene unclear. Per germline, CDR1 DFQATT and CDR2 SNEGSKA (reference sequence). The V end lost 2 bases, the J end lost 7 bases, and 11 bases lay between the germline ends. The CDR3 extends over 12 amino acids. DNA for the CDR3: TGCAGTGCTAGACCCGGGAATGGTGGCTACACCTTC. Translation: CSARPGNGGYTF.

This clonotype was seen at least ten times. The CDR3 protein is CAWRTGFAGNTIYF. For the CDR3, the DNA is TGTGCCTGGAGGACGGGATTCGCTGGAAACACCATATATTTT. This rearrangement joins TRBV30 to TRBJ1-3; no definite D call. CDR1 is GTSNPN and CDR2 is SVGIG in the germline V gene (reference sequence). CDR3 length: 14 amino acids. The ends were cut back, 3 bases at V and 2 bases at J, with 11 bases in the middle.

This clonotype was found many times. This sequence joins TRBV20-1 and TRBJ1-1; D is ambiguous. The germline V gene has CDR1 DFQATT and CDR2 SNEGSKA (reference sequence). V lost 5 bases, J lost 12 bases, and 22 bases lay in between. CDR3 length: 13 amino acids. CDR3 residues: CSAGRTGTKETFF. DNA for the CDR3: TGCAGTGCTGGACGGACGGGAACTAAGGAGACTTTCTTT.

This clonotype was observed at least ten times. The J gene is TRBJ2-7, the V gene TRBV5-1, with D unresolved. This CDR3 is 13 amino acids long. Germline V gene data show CDR1 as SGHRS and CDR2 as YFSETQ. V dropped 1 base and J dropped 3 bases, with 8 bases sitting between them. The CDR3 sequence: CASSLRANYEQYF. Here the CDR3 DNA reads TGCGCCAGCAGCTTGAGGGCAAACTACGAGCAGTACTTC.

The genes are TRBV27 and TRBJ1-1; TRBD1 matches 8 bases. Germline V gene sequence: CDR1 MNHEY, CDR2 SMNVEV (reference sequence). V gave up 7 bases and J gave up 0 bases; unmatched junction bases: 7. The CDR3 spans 15 residues. The CDR3 region has the DNA TGTGCCAGCACCCCCACGACAGGGGTGAACACTGAAGCTTTCTTT. Amino acid sequence: CASTPTTGVNTEAFF.

This clonotype has a count of ten or more. This sequence joins TRBV9 and TRBJ2-1, with 8 nucleotides matching TRBD2. This CDR3 region has 14 residues. Germline CDR1 reads SGDLS; CDR2 reads YYNGEE. Trimming at V came to 0 bases and at J to 5 bases, leaving 1 base not matched to a gene. The CDR3 protein is CASSVEAGDNEQFF. CDR3 nucleotide sequence: TGTGCCAGCAGCGTAGAAGCGGGGGACAATGAGCAGTTCTTC.

The table lists this clonotype with many counts. V usage is TRBV7-9 and J usage is TRBJ2-7; no clear D gene. The germline V and J ends were trimmed by 3 bases and 2 bases, with 11 bases remaining between them. Germline CDR1 is SEHNR and CDR2 is FQNEAQ (reference sequence). This CDR3 comprises 14 residues. The CDR3 nucleotides read TGTGCCAGCAGCTTCGCGGTAATGACCTACGAGCAGTACTTC. Translated, it gives CASSFAVMTYEQYF. Using reference TRBV7-9 and TRBJ2-7 for the parts outside the CDR3, the full variable domain is DTGVSQNPRHKITKRGQNVTFRCDPISEHNRLYWYRQTLGQGPEFLTYFQNEAQLEKSRLLSDRFSAERPKGSFSTLEIQRTEQGDSAMYLCASSFAVMTYEQYFGPGTRLTVT.

This clonotype was recorded at least ten times. The chain has TRBV27 and TRBJ2-7; D may match TRBD1 or TRBD2 (5 bases each). CDR3 size: 16 residues. Trimming cost V 0 bases and J 4 bases, with 16 bases left between them. Germline V gives CDR1 MNHEY, CDR2 SMNVEV (reference sequence). The CDR3: CASSLSGARGRYEQYF. The CDR3 bases are TGTGCCAGCAGTTTATCGGGTGCGAGGGGAAGGTACGAGCAGTACTTC.

Many counts were recorded for this clonotype. This chain connects TRBV4-3 to TRBJ2-3, with D uncertain. CDR3 size: 13 residues. Trimming removed 0 bases from V and 6 bases from J, with 7 bases in between. Germline-derived CDR1 and CDR2 are LGHNA and YSLEER. The CDR3 coding sequence is TGCGCCAGCAGCCAAGATTTCGGGGATACGCAGTATTTT. Its translation: CASSQDFGDTQYF.

This clonotype was counted many times. This chain links TRBV2 with TRBJ1-2, with a weak D call TRBD1 (6 bases). Germline CDR1 and CDR2: SNHLY and FYNNEI. The CDR3 is made up of 14 amino acids. Between the trimmed V and J ends, which lost 6 bases and 6 bases, there was a span of 17 bases. The CDR3 sequence: CASREQGPAHGYTF. As DNA, the CDR3 is TGTGCCAGCAGGGAACAGGGACCAGCTCATGGCTACACCTTC.

The chain is built from TRBV6-6 and TRBJ2-4; possibly TRBD2 for D (6 bases). The CDR3 runs 21 residues. Per the germline V gene, CDR1 is MNHNY and CDR2 is SVGAGI (reference sequence). The V end lost 0 bases, the J end lost 2 bases, and 26 bases lay between the germline ends. This chain's CDR3 is CASSYSRSGDGGVWSKNIQYF. The CDR3 nucleotides read TGTGCCAGCAGTTACTCGAGGTCGGGAGATGGTGGGGTCTGGTCCAAAAACATTCAGTACTTC.

This clonotype was picked up a small number of times. This sequence joins TRBV7-3 and TRBJ2-2; 7 nucleotides agree with TRBD1. Trimming cost V 5 bases and J 2 bases; bases outside gene matches: 14. Germline assignment: CDR1 SGHTA and CDR2 FQGTGA. The CDR3 spans 18 residues. The CDR3 coding sequence is TGTGCCAGCAGCCCACGACAGGGTCGGATTGCAAACACCGGGGAGCTGTTTTTT. Its protein is CASSPRQGRIANTGELFF.

The CDR3 bases are TGTGCCAGCAGTTTGCTAGCGGGAGTGAGGGCAGATACGCAGTATTTT. It encodes CASSLLAGVRADTQYF. The chain recombines TRBV28 with TRBJ2-3, with 10 bases lining up with TRBD2. The CDR3 sequence is 16 residues long. The V gene's germline CDR1 is MDHEN and CDR2 SYDVKM. V was clipped by 3 bases and J by 4 bases; unmatched bases: 7.

In its sample, this clonotype was seen a few times. The chain combines TRBV6-4 with TRBJ2-1; the match to TRBD1 covers 7 bases. Germline CDR1 and CDR2: MRHNA and SNTAGT. The trim removed 6 bases at V and 0 bases at J, leaving 8 bases unmatched. The CDR3 is made up of 16 amino acids. The CDR3: CASRPDRAPSYNEQFF. DNA of the CDR3: TGTGCCAGCAGACCCGACAGGGCGCCCTCCTACAATGAGCAGTTCTTC.

There are many counts of this clonotype. The chain links TRBV12-3 or TRBV12-4 to TRBJ2-5; 10 bases align to TRBD1. Germline trimming cut 6 bases from V and 7 bases from J; bases unmatched to any gene: 11. The CDR3 runs 15 residues. DNA for the CDR3: TGTGCCAGCAGCACATGGGACAGGGGATCGCGGACCCAGTACTTC. It yields the protein CASSTWDRGSRTQYF.

This clonotype was picked up many times. The chain links TRBV28 to TRBJ2-1, with 13 positions matching TRBD2. Germline CDR1 and CDR2: MDHEN and SYDVKM. Germline trimming cut 5 bases from V and 4 bases from J; bases unmatched to any gene: 5. The CDR3 length is 16 residues. The CDR3 loop is CASSGGTSGVYNEQFF. CDR3 nucleotide sequence: TGTGCCAGCAGTGGAGGGACTAGCGGGGTTTACAATGAGCAGTTCTTC.

There are a few counts of this clonotype. The chain recombines TRBV4-3 with TRBJ1-2, with D unresolved. The germline gives CDR1 LGHNA, CDR2 YSLEER. V was cut by 0 bases and J by 4 bases, with 15 bases left in between. The CDR3 length is 16 residues. The chain's CDR3 is CASSQDRGVQGYGYTF. The CDR3 DNA is TGCGCCAGCAGCCAAGATCGCGGGGTGCAAGGCTATGGCTACACCTTC.

This clonotype came up many times. The chain recombines TRBV6-1 with TRBJ1-1; D ambiguous. Germline V lookup: CDR1 MNHNS, CDR2 SASEGT. Trimming took off 6 bases at V and 1 base at J, with 12 bases between the two ends. The CDR3 length is 14 residues. CDR3: CASRKKKKNTEAFF. CDR3 DNA: TGTGCCAGCAGAAAAAAGAAAAAGAACACTGAAGCTTTCTTT.

At least ten counts were recorded for this clonotype. This chain joins TRBV6-2 or TRBV6-3 and TRBJ2-1; D perhaps matches TRBD1 (5 bases). Germline V lookup: CDR1 MNHEY, CDR2 SVGEGT. V was pared by 6 bases and J by 2 bases, with 14 bases between. The CDR3 is made up of 15 amino acids. In nucleotides, the CDR3 is TGTGCCAGCAGGGCCACAGGTTCTACCTACAATGAGCAGTTCTTC. This sequence encodes CASRATGSTYNEQFF.

At least ten counts were recorded for this clonotype. This chain links TRBV5-1 with TRBJ2-3; D might be TRBD1 or TRBD2, each matching 5 bases. Germline V CDR1 and CDR2: SGHRS, YFSETQ. The CDR3 sequence is 14 residues long. V was shortened by 2 bases and J by 6 bases, with 13 bases between the two germline ends. The CDR3: CASSFPGRQDTQYF. CDR3 DNA sequence: TGCGCCAGCAGCTTTCCGGGACGCCAGGATACGCAGTATTTT.

Turning to this clonotype: One base away lies a much larger clone, so this may be a sequencing read error. The CDR3 region is CAGSFGAQGNEQFF. The DNA for the CDR3 is TGCGCCGGCAGCTTCGGTGCGCAGGGGAATGAGCAGTTCTTC. The V and J genes are TRBV5-1 and TRBJ2-1; perhaps TRBD1 as D (6 bases). The CDR3 is 14 amino acids. Germline values: CDR1 SGHRS, CDR2 YFSETQ.

This clonotype occurred many times. The J gene is TRBJ1-5, the V gene TRBV20-1; D may be TRBD1 (6 bases). Between the trimmed V and J ends, which lost 5 bases and 1 base, there was a span of 12 bases. Germline values: CDR1 DFQATT, CDR2 SNEGSKA (reference sequence). The CDR3 length is 14 residues. CDR3 loop: CSAAPGGSNQPQHF. The CDR3 region has the DNA TGCAGTGCTGCCCCCGGGGGCAGCAATCAGCCCCAGCATTTT.

In this sample, this clonotype turned up many times. This chain links TRBV3-1 with TRBJ2-3, with 11 bases that match TRBD2. With V trimmed by 0 bases and J by 3 bases, 5 bases remained unmatched. Germline values: CDR1 LGHDT, CDR2 YNNKEL (reference sequence). CDR3 length equals 17 residues. As DNA, the CDR3 is TGTGCCAGCAGCCAAGATACTAGCGGGAGTTTTACAGATACGCAGTATTTT. Its translation: CASSQDTSGSFTDTQYF.

The CDR3 sequence is CASSLADRRYGYTF. The CDR3 DNA reads TGTGCCAGCAGCTTGGCCGACAGGCGCTATGGCTACACCTTC. This rearrangement joins TRBV5-6 to TRBJ1-2; possible D gene TRBD1, 6 bases. Between the trimmed V and J ends, which lost 0 bases and 4 bases, there was a span of 10 bases. CDR1 and CDR2 from the germline V gene are SGHDT and YYEEEE. This CDR3 has 14 residues.

This clonotype was seen at least ten times. V and J are TRBV30 and TRBJ2-1; 8 nucleotides match TRBD1. After removal of 3 bases from V and 7 bases from J, the junction contained 5 bases not matched to a gene. CDR1 and CDR2 from the germline V gene are GTSNPN and SVGIG (reference sequence). The CDR3 has 13 residues. The CDR3 reads CAWRLDRVNEQFF. Written as DNA, the CDR3 is TGTGCCTGGAGATTGGACAGGGTGAATGAGCAGTTCTTC.

This clonotype occurred many times. V is TRBV28 and J is TRBJ2-1; TRBD1 agrees at 11 bases. Germline trimming cut 2 bases from V and 6 bases from J; bases unmatched to any gene: 6. Germline V gene data show CDR1 as MDHEN and CDR2 as SYDVKM. CDR3 length: 16 amino acids. CDR3 protein: CASSLLAGTGGNEQFF. DNA for the CDR3: TGTGCCAGCAGTTTACTAGCGGGGACAGGGGGCAATGAGCAGTTCTTC. The full variable domain, with the rest looked up from reference TRBV28 and TRBJ2-1, is DVKVTQSSRYLVKRTGEKVFLECVQDMDHENMFWYRQDPGLGLRLIYFSYDVKMKEKGDIPEGYSVSREKKERFSLILESASTNQTSMYLCASSLLAGTGGNEQFFGPGTRLTVL.

The chain recombines TRBV28 with TRBJ1-5, with 7 positions matching TRBD1. The CDR3 length is 16 residues. The V gene end was trimmed by 5 bases and the J gene end by 2 bases; junction bases not matched to a gene: 9. The germline gives CDR1 MDHEN, CDR2 SYDVKM. CDR3 sequence reads: CASSLTTGTGNQPQHF. CDR3 nucleotide sequence: TGTGCCAGCAGTCTGACGACCGGGACAGGCAATCAGCCCCAGCATTTT.